This TCR beta chain was obtained from a study of blood T cells in healthy people across ages. Trimming left V 2 bases short and J 2 bases short, with 12 bases between. The CDR3 is made up of 15 amino acids. Germline loops: CDR1 MNHEY, CDR2 SMNVEV (reference sequence). Primed by a sample-barcoded 5' primer and a J-beta primer mix, a second PCR proceeded for about 7 to 12 cycles. TCRdb reanalysed the 5' RACE reads using MiXCR and keeps one entry per CDR3 protein. The sample shows around 600,000 distinct CDR3 sequences, 40% to 50% of them seen only once. Points from the study as a whole: The CMV status of each donor remained undetermined, and this could have confounded shifts in expanded clonotypes. Naive and antigen-experienced cells could not be conclusively compared, given unsorted PBMCs.

This clonotype appeared a few times. The antigen remains undetermined. The sample comprised blood. The chain employs TRBV27 and TRBJ1-2; possible D gene TRBD1, 5 bases. The clonotype was recovered from a man older than 75 in good health. The CDR3: CASSLVGDRNYGYTF. The CDR3, as DNA: TGTGCCAGCAGTTTAGTAGGGGATCGCAACTATGGCTACACCTTC.